This is a list of T cell receptor beta chains from one sample in a study of blood T cell repertoires in COVID-19. Profiling relied on immunoSEQ multiplex PCR, and the TCRdb table lists in-frame clones only, not all of them. The sample yields some 160,000 clones, about 87% seen once. Material for sequencing was peripheral blood. Source of these receptors: a woman of 80 years or more with COVID-19, enrolled during active disease. Each CDR3 is given with its conserved first and last residue. The D gene is left open where the match is weak. Some rows have no size entry. The others give once, few or many, or a class for an expanded clone.

d_call	clone_size	v_call	j_call	cdr3_aa	cdr3_nt
NA	NA	TRBV27	TRBJ2-2	CASWTGASEGTGELFF	TGTGCCAGCTGGACCGGGGCTAGCGAGGGCACCGGGGAGCTGTTTTTT
NA	NA	TRBV3-1/TRBV3-2	TRBJ1-3	CASSPGSWDTIYF	TGTGCCAGCAGCCCAGGTTCCTGGGACACCATATATTTT
NA	NA	TRBV4-3	TRBJ1-2	CASSQSGYGYTF	TGCGCCAGCAGCCAATCAGGATATGGCTACACCTTC
TRBD1	NA	TRBV6-4	TRBJ1-6	CASSDRDSGRVPLHF	TGTGCCAGCAGTGACCGGGACAGTGGCCGGGTCCCCCTCCACTTT
TRBD2	NA	TRBV27	TRBJ2-7	CASSFRAGEGEQYF	TGTGCCAGCAGTTTCAGAGCGGGAGAAGGCGAGCAGTACTTC
TRBD2	once	TRBV7-2	TRBJ2-2	CASSLGSPGLAGTGELFF	TGTGCCAGCAGCTTAGGATCTCCGGGACTAGCGGGGACCGGGGAGCTGTTTTTT
NA	NA	TRBV7-9	TRBJ2-2	CASSLIDGSTGELFF	TGTGCCAGCAGCTTAATCGACGGGTCCACCGGGGAGCTGTTTTTT
TRBD1	NA	TRBV29-1	TRBJ1-6	CSAGTGNNSPLHF	TGCAGCGCCGGGACAGGGAATAATTCACCCCTCCACTTT
TRBD1	NA	TRBV19	TRBJ1-2	CASSRTGSNYGYTF	TGTGCCAGTAGTAGGACAGGGAGTAACTATGGCTACACCTTC
NA	NA	TRBV12-3/TRBV12-4	TRBJ1-2	CASSLQGHGYTF	TGTGCCAGCAGTTTACAGGGGCATGGCTACACCTTC
TRBD2	NA	TRBV7-2	TRBJ2-7	CASSSRTSGLSYEQYF	TGTGCCAGCAGCTCCCGGACTAGCGGGCTCTCCTACGAGCAGTACTTC
TRBD1	NA	TRBV29-1	TRBJ1-1	CSAGGRTEAFF	TGCAGCGCAGGGGGTCGGACTGAAGCTTTCTTT
NA	once	TRBV5-6	TRBJ2-4	CASSLVGEELAKNIQYF	TGTGCCAGCAGCTTGGTCGGAGAAGAACTAGCCAAAAACATTCAGTACTTC
TRBD1	NA	TRBV28	TRBJ1-2	CASSRQGGEDYYGYTF	TGTGCCAGCAGCAGACAGGGAGGAGAGGACTACTATGGCTACACCTTC
TRBD2	once	TRBV29-1	TRBJ2-1	CSVVLAGGLKSNEQFF	TGCAGCGTTGTCCTAGCGGGAGGGCTAAAATCAAATGAGCAGTTCTTC
TRBD1	once	TRBV15	TRBJ2-2	CATGTGGMNGELFF	TGTGCCACCGGGACAGGGGGCATGAACGGGGAGCTGTTTTTT
NA	NA	TRBV12-3/TRBV12-4	TRBJ1-1	CASSPAIEAFF	TGTGCCAGCAGTCCCGCGATTGAAGCTTTCTTT
TRBD2	NA	TRBV28	TRBJ2-5	CASSPPSSGAETQYF	TGTGCCAGCAGTCCGCCTTCTAGCGGGGCAGAGACCCAGTACTTC
NA	once	TRBV6-1	TRBJ1-6	CASSGVGGVVRSPLHF	TGTGCCAGCAGTGGAGTAGGGGGGGTCGTTAGGTCACCCCTCCACTTT
NA	NA	TRBV29-1	TRBJ1-3	CSVSQGISGNTIYF	TGCAGCGTTAGTCAGGGGATCTCTGGAAACACCATATATTTT
TRBD2	NA	TRBV20-1	TRBJ2-7	CSASHLGLANYEQYF	TGCAGTGCTAGTCATTTAGGACTAGCCAATTACGAGCAGTACTTC
NA	NA	TRBV6-5	TRBJ1-4	CASNPGRNEKLFF	TGTGCCAGCAATCCAGGGAGGAATGAAAAACTGTTTTTT
NA	NA	TRBV5-4	TRBJ1-2	CASSLPAEYGYTF	TGTGCCAGCAGCTTGCCAGCGGAGTATGGCTACACCTTC
NA	few	TRBV28	TRBJ1-2	CASTLDRKWATTNYGYTF	TGTGCCAGCACCTTAGACAGGAAGTGGGCTACGACTAACTATGGCTACACCTTC
TRBD1	once	TRBV5-4	TRBJ2-5	CASSSQGATETQYF	TGTGCCAGCAGCTCACAGGGGGCAACGGAGACCCAGTACTTC
NA	NA	TRBV10-3	TRBJ1-5	CAISESSGVKPQHF	TGTGCCATCAGTGAGTCGTCCGGGGTTAAGCCCCAGCATTTT
TRBD2	NA	TRBV9	TRBJ2-1	CASSGTRTSGSYSEQFF	TGTGCCAGCAGCGGGACTCGGACTAGCGGGAGCTATAGTGAGCAGTTCTTC
NA	NA	TRBV4-2	TRBJ1-4	CASSRRRDNEKLFF	TGTGCCAGCAGCCGTCGCAGGGATAACGAAAAACTGTTTTTT
NA	NA	TRBV6-2/TRBV6-3	TRBJ2-5	CASSYSPRDIHRETQYF	TGTGCCAGCAGTTACTCGCCCCGGGACATCCATCGGGAGACCCAGTACTTC
TRBD2	NA	TRBV27	TRBJ2-7	CASRGLSGGKYEQYF	TGTGCCAGCAGGGGACTAAGTGGAGGGAAATACGAGCAGTACTTC
NA	once	TRBV3-1/TRBV3-2	TRBJ1-1	CASSPAVAAQAFF	TGTGCCAGCAGCCCCGCGGTTGCAGCTCAAGCTTTCTTT
TRBD2	NA	TRBV4-3	TRBJ2-3	CASSRSGTSGATDTQYF	TGCGCCAGCAGCCGATCGGGGACTAGCGGGGCCACAGATACGCAGTATTTT
NA	NA	TRBV7-2	TRBJ2-7	CASSLDWAGIYEQYF	TGTGCCAGCAGCTTAGATTGGGCTGGAATCTACGAGCAGTACTTC
TRBD2	NA	TRBV28	TRBJ2-1	CASSPGTSGQFF	TGTGCCAGCAGCCCCGGGACTAGCGGACAGTTCTTC
TRBD2	NA	TRBV6-2/TRBV6-3	TRBJ2-1	CASSTGLAGASEQFF	TGTGCCAGCAGTACCGGACTAGCGGGAGCTAGTGAGCAGTTCTTC
NA	NA	TRBV7-2	TRBJ2-7	CASSFGHSYEQYF	TGTGCCAGCAGCTTCGGACACTCCTACGAGCAGTACTTC
NA	NA	TRBV5-5	TRBJ1-4	CASSLLGITNEKLFF	TGTGCCAGCAGCTTGTTGGGCATAACTAATGAAAAACTGTTTTTT
TRBD1	once	TRBV7-8	TRBJ1-1	CASSFGQDGGAFF	TGTGCCAGCAGCTTCGGACAGGACGGAGGTGCTTTCTTT
TRBD1	NA	TRBV5-5	TRBJ1-5	CASSSGQGLNNQPQHF	TGTGCCAGCAGCTCCGGACAGGGGCTAAACAATCAGCCCCAGCATTTT
TRBD1	NA	TRBV2	TRBJ1-5	CASRKTGGRSNQPQHF	TGTGCCAGCAGGAAAACAGGGGGTCGCTCAAATCAGCCCCAGCATTTT
TRBD2	NA	TRBV7-3	TRBJ2-2	CASRYHGGSNTGELFF	TGTGCCAGCAGATATCACGGGGGGTCGAACACCGGGGAGCTGTTTTTT
NA	NA	TRBV12-3/TRBV12-4	TRBJ2-1	CASRRDIDEQFF	TGTGCCAGCAGGAGGGACATTGATGAGCAGTTCTTC
TRBD1	NA	TRBV5-1	TRBJ1-5	CASSPDRGDQPQHF	TGCGCCAGCAGCCCGGACAGGGGGGACCAGCCCCAGCATTTT
NA	NA	TRBV7-8	TRBJ2-7	CASSPKPPGAYEQYF	TGTGCCAGCAGCCCTAAACCCCCAGGGGCCTACGAGCAGTACTTC
TRBD1	NA	TRBV7-9	TRBJ1-4	CASSFEMSGGGGKLFF	TGTGCCAGCAGCTTCGAGATGTCAGGGGGCGGGGGAAAACTGTTTTTT
NA	NA	TRBV2	TRBJ2-5	CASTEARASQETQYF	TGTGCCAGCACCGAGGCCAGGGCCTCCCAAGAGACCCAGTACTTC
NA	NA	TRBV12-3/TRBV12-4	TRBJ2-3	CASRRMSTDTQYF	TGTGCCAGCAGGAGGATGTCCACAGATACGCAGTATTTT
NA	NA	TRBV6-5	TRBJ2-2	CASSWQAVGSGELFF	TGTGCCAGCAGCTGGCAGGCCGTTGGGTCCGGGGAGCTGTTTTTT
NA	NA	TRBV7-2	TRBJ1-2	CASSPGANYGYTF	TGTGCCAGCAGCCCGGGAGCTAACTATGGCTACACCTTC
NA	NA	TRBV18	TRBJ2-3	CANNRNWGDTQYF	TGTGCCAATAACAGGAATTGGGGAGATACGCAGTATTTT